The 17 T cell receptor beta chains presented below share a single source sample, sequenced in a study of T-cell memory formation after mild COVID-19. Each CDR3 protein gets one entry after TCRdb re-called the 5' RACE reads with MiXCR. This sample has about 320,000 distinct CDR3 sequences; roughly an eighth occur once, and the top ten carry around 20%. Input material: PBMCs or a T cell subset sorted from them (not recorded which). These receptors were taken from a man younger than 30 who had mild COVID-19 (a few samples of this study predate the infection). Cell type and time point are not known.

The V and J genes are TRBV7-9 and TRBJ1-2; D might be TRBD1 (6 bases). The germline V gene encodes CDR1 SEHNR and CDR2 FQNEAQ (reference sequence). CDR3 length: 14 residues. V was shortened by 4 bases and J by 4 bases, with 13 bases between the two germline ends. CDR3: CASSWETGTYGYTF. The CDR3 DNA sequence: TGTGCCAGCAGCTGGGAAACAGGGACCTATGGCTACACCTTC.

The chain uses TRBV20-1 and TRBJ1-5, with a weak D call TRBD1 (6 bases). This CDR3 is 16 amino acids long. Germline V CDR1 and CDR2: DFQATT, SNEGSKA (reference sequence). V lost 0 bases, J lost 2 bases, and 14 bases lay in between. In DNA form, the CDR3 reads TGCAGTGCTAGAGATCGGGACACGAGGCGCAATCAGCCCCAGCATTTT. Its translation: CSARDRDTRRNQPQHF.

This clonotype was seen repeatedly, ten times or more. The V gene is TRBV10-3, the J gene TRBJ2-5; D gene ambiguous. The germline CDR1 and CDR2 sequences are ENHRY and SYGVKD. The CDR3 totals 12 residues. V lost 10 bases and J lost 1, with 10 bases in between. The CDR3 region is CATQAAQETQYF. As DNA, the CDR3 is TGTGCCACCCAGGCGGCCCAAGAGACCCAGTACTTC.

The chain carries TRBV20-1 and TRBJ2-4, with TRBD1 matching over 9 bases. V lost 6 bases to trimming and J lost 1 base; unmatched junction nucleotides: 7. The germline V gene has CDR1 DFQATT and CDR2 SNEGSKA (reference sequence). This CDR3 is built from 15 residues. The CDR3 region is CSARTGVMAKNIQYF. The CDR3, as DNA: TGCAGTGCGAGGACAGGGGTGATGGCCAAAAACATTCAGTACTTC.

There are a few counts of this clonotype. V gene TRBV7-9 combines with J gene TRBJ1-1; possibly TRBD1 for D (5 bases). Trimming removed 5 bases at V and 1 base at J, with 17 bases between. The CDR3 is 16 residues long. Germline-derived CDR1 and CDR2 are SEHNR and FQNEAQ (reference sequence). DNA for the CDR3: TGTGCCAGCAGCGAGGGGCGGCGGACGGCGAACACTGAAGCTTTCTTT. Protein: CASSEGRRTANTEAFF.

This clonotype was counted at least ten times. V is TRBV20-1 and J is TRBJ2-3, with 13 positions matching TRBD2. The V gene end was trimmed by 6 bases and the J gene end by 3 bases; junction bases not matched to a gene: 3. This CDR3 spans 14 amino acids. The V gene's germline CDR1 is DFQATT and CDR2 SNEGSKA (reference sequence). CDR3: CSAGLAGMTDTQYF. The DNA of the CDR3 is TGCAGTGCGGGACTAGCGGGGATGACAGATACGCAGTATTTT.

This clonotype appeared a few times. The rearrangement joins TRBV21-1 to TRBJ2-3; the tabulated D call, TRBD1, remains unverified against the DNA. TRBV21-1 is classified as a pseudogene. The CDR3 contains 16 residues. CDR3 in DNA: TGTGCCAGCAGCAAACCGGCGACAGGTTTCATTGATACGCAGTATTTT. Translating it yields CASSKPATGFIDTQYF.

This sequence joins TRBV7-6 and TRBJ2-2, with D unclear. CDR1 is SGHVS, CDR2 FNYEAQ, per germline. With 1 base removed from V and 2 bases from J, the gap between germline ends came to 8 bases. CDR3 length: 15 amino acids. CDR3 loop: CASSLGGTNTGELFF. The CDR3 DNA reads as TGTGCCAGCAGCTTAGGGGGTACCAACACCGGGGAGCTGTTTTTT. Combining the CDR3 with reference TRBV7-6 and TRBJ2-2 gives the whole variable domain GAGVSQSPRYKVTKRGQDVALRCDPISGHVSLYWYRQALGQGPEFLTYFNYEAQQDKSGLPNDRFSAERPEGSISTLTIQRTEQRDSAMYRCASSLGGTNTGELFFGEGSRLTVL.

In its sample, this clonotype was seen a few times. The chain carries TRBV9 and TRBJ2-3, with D maybe TRBD1 (7 bases). There are 16 residues in the CDR3. The V end was cut by 3 bases, the J end by 0 bases, with 14 bases between. Germline V gives CDR1 SGDLS, CDR2 YYNGEE. The CDR3 loop is CASSEGASESTDTQYF. The CDR3 DNA is TGTGCCAGCAGCGAGGGGGCTAGCGAGAGCACAGATACGCAGTATTTT.

CDR3 sequence (DNA): TGCGCCAGCAGCCAAGGGACGGGCAGAACCAGCGAGCAGTACGTC. Protein: CASSQGTGRTSEQYV. This rearrangement joins TRBV5-1 to TRBJ2-7, with D tentatively TRBD1 or TRBD2 (5 bases each). The V and J ends lost 4 bases and 6 bases respectively, with 20 bases between them. Germline V lookup: CDR1 SGHRS, CDR2 YFSETQ. This CDR3 contains 15 residues.

The rearrangement joins TRBV30 to TRBJ2-5; D uncertain. V shed 3 bases and J shed 2 bases, with 10 bases lying between them. The V gene's germline CDR1 is GTSNPN and CDR2 SVGIG (reference sequence). The length of the CDR3 is 13 residues. For the CDR3, the DNA is TGTGCCTGGAGCTCGGACCGACAAGAGACCCAGTACTTC. Residues: CAWSSDRQETQYF.

This clonotype was counted ten times or more. The rearrangement links TRBV4-1 to TRBJ2-4, with D possibly matching TRBD2 (6 bases). Trimming pared 2 bases from V and 8 bases from J, leaving 13 bases between. This CDR3 has 14 amino acids. Germline V gene data show CDR1 as MGHRA and CDR2 as YSYEKL. The CDR3, as DNA: TGCGCCAGCAGCCAAAATTACGGGGGAGACATTCAGTACTTC. This sequence encodes CASSQNYGGDIQYF.

The rearrangement joins TRBV2 to TRBJ1-2; D unclear. The CDR3 covers 14 residues. The germline V gene encodes CDR1 SNHLY and CDR2 FYNNEI. Deletions cut 0 bases from V and 8 bases from J, with 13 bases between. The CDR3 is CASSEATAPDGYTF. CDR3 bases: TGTGCCAGCAGTGAAGCCACGGCCCCCGACGGCTACACCTTC.

This clonotype turned up a few times. V gene TRBV6-2 or TRBV6-3 combines with J gene TRBJ2-1, with 10 bases that match TRBD2. The germline V gene encodes CDR1 MNHEY and CDR2 SVGEGT. This CDR3 comprises 16 residues. The junction had 12 bases not matched to a gene; V was cut back by 7 bases and J by 6 bases. The chain's CDR3 is CASTPISGGASNEQFF. The CDR3 bases are TGTGCCAGCACTCCAATCAGCGGGGGGGCCTCCAATGAGCAGTTCTTC.

The chain recombines TRBV7-3 with TRBJ2-3; D is unresolved. V was shortened by 1 base and J by 4 bases, with 9 bases between the two germline ends. The CDR3 has 14 amino acids. Germline loops: CDR1 SGHTA, CDR2 FQGTGA. The CDR3 sequence: CASSLKRFPDTQYF. For the CDR3, the DNA is TGTGCCAGCAGCTTAAAACGGTTCCCAGATACGCAGTATTTT.

There are a few counts of this clonotype. The chain combines TRBV28 with TRBJ2-1; 10 bases map to TRBD2. The junction had 16 bases not matched to a gene; V was cut back by 6 bases and J by 8 bases. CDR1 MDHEN and CDR2 SYDVKM come from the germline V gene. The CDR3 spans 17 residues. CDR3 sequence reads: CASRSALAGAQPDEQFF. The CDR3 DNA follows: TGTGCCAGCAGAAGCGCCCTAGCGGGGGCCCAGCCCGATGAGCAGTTCTTC.

This clonotype was counted a few times. This sequence joins TRBV18 and TRBJ2-7; a possible D gene is TRBD2 (5 bases). CDR3 size: 15 residues. Germline V gives CDR1 KGHSH, CDR2 LQKENI. With 0 bases removed from V and 5 bases from J, the gap between germline ends came to 14 bases. In DNA form, the CDR3 reads TGTGCCAGCTCACCACCAGCGGCCGGAGAGGACGAGCAGTACTTC. It codes for CASSPPAAGEDEQYF.